This T cell receptor beta chain was documented in a study of T cells in Graves' hyperthyroidism and ophthalmopathy. TCR beta CDR3 region amplification was performed from RNA transcripts. During a first-round RT-PCR of the TCR CDR3, the HTBI primer set was used. One entry per CDR3 protein, called by TCRdb with MiXCR from the multiplex PCR reads. Among 300,000 to 350,000 distinct CDR3 sequences listed, approximately 15% were seen once. This CDR3 contains 15 residues. The V and J ends lost 2 bases and 2 bases respectively, with 12 bases between them. Germline V gene lookup returns CDR1 SGHVS and CDR2 FQNEAQ. Exclusion of patients followed from uncontrolled infection, other autoimmune disease, pregnancy or lactation. There are a few counts of this clonotype. Its specificity is unknown. Study findings and constraints: Through a model of 13 V-J features, ophthalmopathy was separated from stable hyperthyroidism.

Sequenced sample: blood. The chain links TRBV7-8 to TRBJ2-5, with D perhaps matching TRBD2 (6 bases). The receptor comes from a woman aged 25 to 45 with Graves' hyperthyroidism. The CDR3 here is CASSLWGTPQETQYF. The CDR3 region has the DNA TGTGCCAGCAGCTTATGGGGGACTCCTCAAGAGACCCAGTACTTC. The variable domain in full, with the rest retrieved from reference TRBV7-8 and TRBJ2-5, is GAGVSQSPRYKVAKRGQDVALRCDPISGHVSLFWYQQALGQGPEFLTYFQNEAQLDKSGLPSDRFFAERPEGSVSTLKIQRTQQEDSAVYLCASSLWGTPQETQYFGPGTRLLVL.